Below are 27 T cell receptor beta chains sequenced from a single sample in a study of cytomegalovirus exposure and HLA in healthy donors. Sequencing used immunoSEQ multiplex PCR; TCRdb keeps in-frame clones, though not all of them. The sample lists 150,000 to 200,000 clones, approximately 85% seen once, with roughly 1.5% in the top ten. The specimen was PBMCs. The receptor source for this set is a woman aged 18-30 years in good health and CMV-seronegative.

This clone came up once. The V call is TRBV5-8, the J call TRBJ2-3; a weak D match, TRBD1 (5 bases). The CDR3 is made up of 16 amino acids. Germline CDR1 SGHTS, CDR2 YDEGEE. V was cut by 2 bases and J by 1 base, with 14 bases left in between. CDR3 sequence reads: CASSFRQGRGTDTQYF. The CDR3 bases are TGTGCCAGCAGCTTTCGTCAGGGTCGAGGCACAGATACGCAGTATTTT.

The chain carries TRBV4-1 and TRBJ1-1; no clear D gene. Germline V gene lookup returns CDR1 MGHRA and CDR2 YSYEKL. The ends were cut back, 4 bases at V and 2 bases at J, with 8 bases in the middle. This CDR3 has 13 amino acids. The CDR3 sequence: CASSLTANTEAFF. CDR3 DNA: TGCGCCAGCAGCCTAACAGCTAACACTGAAGCTTTCTTT.

V gene TRBV30 combines with J gene TRBJ2-1, with D tentatively TRBD1 (7 bases). V was shortened by 0 bases and J by 15 bases, with 18 bases between the two germline ends. In germline, CDR1 is GTSNPN, CDR2 SVGIG (reference sequence). The CDR3 runs to 13 residues. CDR3 bases: TGTGCCTGGAGTGTAGGGGGCACGGAGGGCCCGTTCTTC. Amino acid sequence: CAWSVGGTEGPFF. Looking up the rest from reference TRBV30 and TRBJ2-1 gives the full variable domain: SQTIHQWPATLVQPVGSPLSLECTVEGTSNPNLYWYRQAAGRGLQLLFYSVGIGQISSEVPQNLSASRPQDRQFILSSKKLLLSDSGFYLCAWSVGGTEGPFFGPGTRLTVL.

The chain carries TRBV4-1 and TRBJ2-1; the match to TRBD1 covers 9 bases. Germline values: CDR1 MGHRA, CDR2 YSYEKL. With 0 bases clipped from V and 10 bases from J, the junction kept 4 bases outside the gene matches. The CDR3 length is 14 residues. As DNA, the CDR3 is TGCGCCAGCAGCCAAGAGACAGGGGGGAGGGAGCAGTTCTTC. It specifies CASSQETGGREQFF.

The V call is TRBV5-1, the J call TRBJ1-1; a weak D match, TRBD1 (5 bases). This CDR3 contains 14 residues. Germline loops: CDR1 SGHRS, CDR2 YFSETQ. The germline V and J ends were trimmed by 6 bases and 1 base, with 13 bases remaining between them. CDR3 in amino acids: CASMDPGGNTEAFF. CDR3 nucleotide sequence: TGCGCCAGCATGGACCCGGGGGGGAACACTGAAGCTTTCTTT. Together with reference TRBV5-1 and TRBJ1-1, the CDR3 gives the full variable domain: KAGVTQTPRYLIKTRGQQVTLSCSPISGHRSVSWYQQTPGQGLQFLFEYFSETQRNKGNFPGRFSGRQFSNSRSEMNVSTLELGDSALYLCASMDPGGNTEAFFGQGTRLTVV.

V is TRBV25-1 and J is TRBJ2-5, with TRBD2 as a possible D gene (6 bases). The CDR3 has 15 residues. Trimming left V 0 bases short and J 5 bases short, with 13 bases between. Germline V gene sequence: CDR1 MGHDK, CDR2 SYGVNS. In nucleotides, the CDR3 is TGTGCCAGCAGTGAATATTTGGGCGGGGTCGAGACCCAGTACTTC. It translates to CASSEYLGGVETQYF.

V is TRBV5-6 and J is TRBJ2-7; 7 bases map to TRBD1. The CDR3 spans 17 residues. J lost 7 bases, V lost 4 bases, and 20 bases had no gene match. Germline lookup yields CDR1 SGHDT and CDR2 YYEEEE. The CDR3: CASSPYPRDRSVAEQYF. The DNA of the CDR3 is TGTGCCAGCAGCCCTTATCCCCGGGACAGATCCGTGGCGGAGCAGTACTTC.

In the case of this clone: Within the sample, other DNA sequences also encode this same CDR3. The chain uses TRBV27 and TRBJ2-7, with TRBD2 as a possible D gene (6 bases). There are 16 residues in the CDR3. The ends were cut back, 5 bases at V and 7 bases at J, with 24 bases in the middle. The V gene's germline CDR1 is MNHEY and CDR2 SMNVEV (reference sequence). CDR3 loop: CASSPSRGLGSYEQYF. The CDR3 DNA is TGTGCCAGCAGTCCTTCCCGGGGACTCGGATCATATGAGCAGTACTTC.

The CDR3 spells CASSFRGRDTQYF. Here the CDR3 DNA reads TGTGCCAGCAGTTTTAGAGGGCGAGATACGCAGTATTTT. The genes are TRBV27 and TRBJ2-3, with D possibly matching TRBD2 (5 bases). Per germline, CDR1 MNHEY and CDR2 SMNVEV (reference sequence). The CDR3 totals 13 residues. V was shortened by 3 bases and J by 5 bases, with 9 bases between the two germline ends.

The CDR3 region has the DNA TGTGCCAGCAGCCAAGTTTCTGGAGTGATGAGCGAGCAGTACTTC. Translation gives CASSQVSGVMSEQYF. This chain links TRBV4-2 with TRBJ2-7, with unresolved D. There are 15 residues in the CDR3. Trimming pared 1 base from V and 6 bases from J, leaving 16 bases between. The germline V gene encodes CDR1 LGHNA and CDR2 YNFKEQ.

This rearrangement joins TRBV7-7 to TRBJ2-7, with 10 bases lining up with TRBD2. Germline V gene sequence: CDR1 SSHAT, CDR2 FNYEAQ (reference sequence). The junction had 1 base not matched to a gene; V was cut back by 1 base and J by 7 bases. The CDR3 spans 13 residues. CDR3 sequence: CASSLGTSGEQYF. CDR3 coding DNA: TGTGCCAGCAGCTTAGGGACTAGCGGTGAGCAGTACTTC.

The genes are TRBV5-1 and TRBJ1-1; 10 bases are shared with TRBD1. Trimming took 4 bases from V and 6 from J; bases not matched to a gene: 3. Germline assignment: CDR1 SGHRS and CDR2 YFSETQ. This CDR3 has 13 amino acids. CDR3 nucleotides: TGCGCCAGCAGCAGAGGACAGGGGGCTGAAGCTTTCTTT. Its protein is CASSRGQGAEAFF.

The chain recombines TRBV5-1 with TRBJ1-1; no reliable D call. The CDR3 totals 13 residues. Germline V gene data show CDR1 as SGHRS and CDR2 as YFSETQ. Trimming pared 1 base from V and 7 bases from J, leaving 11 bases between. As DNA, the CDR3 is TGCGCCAGCAGCTTGACCCCAGAGGATGAAGCTTTCTTT. Protein: CASSLTPEDEAFF.

J is TRBJ1-1 and V is TRBV5-1; D possibly corresponds to TRBD1 (6 bases). The CDR3 loop spans 15 amino acids. Germline V lookup: CDR1 SGHRS, CDR2 YFSETQ. With 4 bases removed from V and 1 base from J, the gap between germline ends came to 14 bases. CDR3 amino acids: CASSIQPGQNTEAFF. CDR3 sequence (DNA): TGCGCCAGCAGCATACAACCGGGACAGAACACTGAAGCTTTCTTT.

The chain recombines TRBV6-5 with TRBJ1-2; TRBD1 matches at 7 bases. Germline CDR1 MNHEY, CDR2 SVGAGI. This CDR3 has 12 residues. V shed 5 bases, J shed 5 bases, and the junction held 2 bases outside the gene matches. The CDR3 DNA sequence: TGTGCCAGCAGTCTACAGGGGTATGGCTACACCTTC. This sequence encodes CASSLQGYGYTF.

The chain employs TRBV11-2 and TRBJ2-5, with TRBD1 matching 9 bases. The length of the CDR3 is 16 residues. J gave up 13 bases and V 3 bases, and 18 bases lay outside the gene matches. Germline V CDR1 and CDR2: SGHAT, FQNNGV. The CDR3 reads CASSFDRYPGQGPLYF. Here the CDR3 DNA reads TGTGCCAGCAGCTTCGACCGATATCCGGGACAGGGTCCCTTGTACTTC.

The chain links TRBV2 to TRBJ1-2, with D possibly TRBD1 on 5 matching bases. The V end lost 4 bases, the J end lost 4 bases, and 13 bases lay between the germline ends. The germline gives CDR1 SNHLY, CDR2 FYNNEI. The CDR3 totals 14 residues. CDR3 nucleotides: TGTGCCAGCAGTGTAGATTTGGGGGGCTATGGCTACACCTTC. Translating gives CASSVDLGGYGYTF.

This CDR3 reads CASSGRAGGVDTQYF. DNA of the CDR3: TGTGCCAGCAGTGGGCGGGCGGGGGGAGTAGATACGCAGTATTTT. The chain uses TRBV2 and TRBJ2-3; 8 positions match TRBD2. CDR3 length: 15 residues. CDR1 SNHLY and CDR2 FYNNEI come from the germline V gene. V lost 4 bases and J lost 5; bases outside the gene matches: 8.

The chain uses TRBV27 and TRBJ2-3, with TRBD2 as a possible D gene (6 bases). With 2 bases removed from V and 5 bases from J, the gap between germline ends came to 17 bases. Germline lookup yields CDR1 MNHEY and CDR2 SMNVEV (reference sequence). The CDR3 runs 16 residues. The CDR3 nucleotides read TGTGCCAGCAGTTTAAGAGGGTCGGGGGATAGAGATACGCAGTATTTT. Residues: CASSLRGSGDRDTQYF.

V is TRBV10-3 and J is TRBJ2-7, with D tentatively TRBD2 (6 bases). Germline-derived CDR1 and CDR2 are ENHRY and SYGVKD. CDR3 size: 14 residues. V gave up 2 bases and J gave up 2 bases, with 10 bases separating them. The CDR3 sequence: CAISEAGLAYEQYF. The CDR3 bases are TGTGCCATCAGTGAGGCGGGATTGGCCTACGAGCAGTACTTC.

J is TRBJ2-3 and V is TRBV9; the match to TRBD2 covers 8 bases. CDR1 and CDR2 from the germline V gene are SGDLS and YYNGEE. This CDR3 has 16 amino acids. The ends lost 3 bases at V and 4 bases at J; junction bases unmatched: 10. This chain's CDR3 is CASSAPGGPVADTQYF. The CDR3 nucleotides read TGTGCCAGCAGCGCACCGGGGGGGCCTGTGGCAGATACGCAGTATTTT.

The chain couples TRBV7-8 to TRBJ2-1; 7 bases align to TRBD2. Germline V gene data show CDR1 as SGHVS and CDR2 as FQNEAQ. The CDR3 loop spans 13 amino acids. J lost 7 bases, V lost 6 bases, and 6 bases had no gene match. CDR3 sequence: CASRQRGLNEQFF. In DNA, the CDR3 is TGTGCCAGCAGGCAGCGGGGCCTTAATGAGCAGTTCTTC. The full variable domain, completed using reference TRBV7-8 and TRBJ2-1, is GAGVSQSPRYKVAKRGQDVALRCDPISGHVSLFWYQQALGQGPEFLTYFQNEAQLDKSGLPSDRFFAERPEGSVSTLKIQRTQQEDSAVYLCASRQRGLNEQFFGPGTRLTVL.

The chain employs TRBV30 and TRBJ1-2, with D perhaps matching TRBD1 (5 bases). The CDR3 length is 12 residues. The V end was cut by 1 base, the J end by 4 bases, with 7 bases between. Germline loops: CDR1 GTSNPN, CDR2 SVGIG (reference sequence). CDR3 DNA: TGTGCCTGGAGTGGGCAGGGCTATGGCTACACCTTC. This codes for CAWSGQGYGYTF.

The chain joins TRBV6-5 to TRBJ2-7; perhaps TRBD1 as D (6 bases). There are 14 residues in the CDR3. Trimming took off 0 bases at V and 3 bases at J, with 9 bases between the two ends. CDR1 and CDR2 (germline): MNHEY, SVGAGI. The CDR3 bases are TGTGCCAGCAGTTACTCCAGGGGCCTCTACGAGCAGTACTTC. Translated, it gives CASSYSRGLYEQYF.

The chain has TRBV5-1 and TRBJ1-1; 7 positions agree with TRBD1. Per germline, CDR1 SGHRS and CDR2 YFSETQ. Germline trimming cut 3 bases from V and 2 bases from J; bases unmatched to any gene: 10. The CDR3 has 16 amino acids. This CDR3 reads CASSSSGQARNTEAFF. The CDR3 DNA follows: TGCGCCAGCAGCTCCTCCGGACAGGCCCGCAACACTGAAGCTTTCTTT.

Comment on this clone: At one end the junction does not follow the germline gene, possibly because of a read error. The chain is built from TRBV19 and TRBJ1-5; D not certain. This CDR3 has 17 residues. CDR1 is LNHDA, CDR2 SQIVND, per germline (reference sequence). The CDR3 loop is CASSMRGGGLSSQPQHF. DNA of the CDR3: TGTGCCAGTAGTATGAGAGGCGGAGGGCTAAGCAGTCAGCCCCAGCATTTT. Combining the CDR3 with reference TRBV19 and TRBJ1-5 gives the whole variable domain DGGITQSPKYLFRKEGQNVTLSCEQNLNHDAMYWYRQDPGQGLRLIYYSQIVNDFQKGDIAEGYSVSREKKESFPLTVTSAQKNPTAFYLCASSMRGGGLSSQPQHFGDGTRLSIL.

This clone was detected only once. V usage is TRBV28 and J usage is TRBJ1-1; a possible D gene is TRBD1 (5 bases). V was pared by 3 bases and J by 1 base, with 18 bases between. Germline V CDR1 and CDR2: MDHEN, SYDVKM. CDR3 length equals 17 residues. CDR3 region: CASSLPPGSTANTEAFF. The CDR3 DNA follows: TGTGCCAGCAGTTTGCCCCCAGGGTCGACAGCGAACACTGAAGCTTTCTTT.